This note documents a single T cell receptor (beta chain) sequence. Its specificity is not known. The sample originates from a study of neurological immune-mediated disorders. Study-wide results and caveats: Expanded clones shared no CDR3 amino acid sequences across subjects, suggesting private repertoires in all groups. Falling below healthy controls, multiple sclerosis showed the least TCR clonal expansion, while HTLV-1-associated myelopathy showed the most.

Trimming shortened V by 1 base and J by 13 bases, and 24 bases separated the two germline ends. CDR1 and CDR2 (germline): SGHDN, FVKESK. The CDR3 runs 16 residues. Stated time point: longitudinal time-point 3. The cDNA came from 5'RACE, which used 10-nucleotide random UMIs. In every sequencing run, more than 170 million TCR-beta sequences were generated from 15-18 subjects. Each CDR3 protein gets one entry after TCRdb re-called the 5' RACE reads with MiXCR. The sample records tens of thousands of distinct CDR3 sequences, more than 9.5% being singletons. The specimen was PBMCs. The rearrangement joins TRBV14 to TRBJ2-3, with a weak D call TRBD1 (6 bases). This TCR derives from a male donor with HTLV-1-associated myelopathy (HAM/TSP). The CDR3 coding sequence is TGTGCCAGCAGCCAAGGTTTGGACAGAATCACAGATAAGAAGTATTTT. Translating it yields CASSQGLDRITDKKYF.